This TCR beta chain derives from a study of PD-1 and CTLA-4 blockade in melanoma. This CDR3 has 12 residues. Trimming removed 10 bases at V and 2 bases at J, with 11 bases between. Germline V CDR1 and CDR2: WSHSY, SAAADI. Generated by immunoSEQ multiplex PCR, the TCRdb table keeps only in-frame clones and is missing some. The sample shows approximately 17,000 clones, about 69% of them seen only once. This receptor was obtained from a human donor with melanoma. The input for sequencing was CD8+ T cells from peripheral blood, taken before anti-PD-1 treatment. The chain carries TRBV10-2 and TRBJ1-1; the D is unclear. The CDR3 loop reads CATATPNTEAFF. CDR3 DNA: TGCGCCACCGCGACACCCAACACTGAAGCTTTCTTT.